Following are 2 T cell receptor beta chains from one sample sequenced in a study of blood T cell repertoires in COVID-19. Generated by immunoSEQ multiplex PCR, the TCRdb table keeps only in-frame clones and is missing some. The table lists some 30,000 clones, about 87% of them singletons. The sequencing sample was made of peripheral blood. These receptors all come from a human donor in a cohort sampled during active COVID-19.

V usage is TRBV6-2 or TRBV6-3 and J usage is TRBJ2-3; unclear D gene. The CDR3 loop spans 14 amino acids. Trimming removed 1 base from V and 2 bases from J, with 7 bases in between. CDR1 is MNHEY, CDR2 SVGEGT, per germline. This chain's CDR3 is CASSYFGDTDTQYF. CDR3 bases: TGTGCCAGCAGTTACTTTGGAGACACAGATACGCAGTATTTT.

The J gene is TRBJ2-2, the V gene TRBV5-1; 11 bases are shared with TRBD1. V shed 1 base, J shed 6 bases, and the junction held 5 bases outside the gene matches. The CDR3 is 16 amino acids. Germline V gene sequence: CDR1 SGHRS, CDR2 YFSETQ. For the CDR3, the DNA is TGCGCCAGCAGCTTGACCGGGACAGGGGGATCCGGGGAGCTGTTTTTT. This translates into CASSLTGTGGSGELFF.